This TCR beta chain was documented in a study of cytomegalovirus exposure and HLA in healthy donors. General observations from the study: Exclusion applied to some V segments, including TRBV6-2 and TRBV6-3, as they were indistinguishable. TCR beta sequences reportedly predicted most subjects' HLA-A and HLA-B alleles accurately.

Trimming removed 6 bases at V and 7 bases at J, with 16 bases between. The CDR3 runs 14 residues. Germline V CDR1 and CDR2: KGHSH, LQKENI. About this clone: Its antigen is unidentified.

Vbeta (60) and Jbeta (13) primers were used in the PCR. The repertoire was sequenced with immunoSEQ multiplex PCR; TCRdb's copy has only in-frame clones and lacks some. This sample has more than 200,000 clones, with about three quarters found just once. The chain is built from TRBV18 and TRBJ2-1, with D maybe TRBD1 (6 bases). Sequencing was performed on PBMCs. The sequence was collected from a man aged 40-50 years in good health and CMV-seronegative. In DNA, the CDR3 is TGTGCCAGCTCTCGTCCGGGACATGGTAATGAGCAGTTCTTC. Its protein product is CASSRPGHGNEQFF.